The present TCR beta chain was sequenced within a study of OX40 agonist ivuxolimab in advanced cancers. Study-wide context: The costimulatory receptor OX40 (CD134) was targeted by ivuxolimab, a fully human IgG2 agonistic monoclonal antibody. The paper covers the monotherapy dose-escalation part of the phase I ivuxolimab trial, which included N of about 50 patients. Among the approximately 50 dose-escalation patients, approximately 20 had hepatocellular carcinoma, 15 melanoma, 9 renal cell carcinoma and 9 head and neck cancer. Patients were allowed to have had prior anti-PD-1, anti-PD-L1 or anti-CTLA-4 therapy, and approximately 40% of the dose-escalation patients had previously received checkpoint inhibitors. Partial responses occurred in three dose-escalation patients: two with cutaneous melanoma and one with hepatocellular carcinoma. Intravenous ivuxolimab was administered to patients every 2 weeks at six dose levels: 0.01, 0.1, 0.3, 1.5, 3 and 10 mg/kg. The purpose of peripheral TCRbeta sequencing was to test whether ivuxolimab changed TCR sequence diversity and led to clonal T-cell expansion. In the dose-escalation cohort, approximately 83% of patients were male, and the mean age was around 65 years with a range of 23 to 79.

Points the paper makes about the study in general: Low levels of normalized T-cell clonal expansion were also shown by some nonresponding patients. On average, CD8+ T cells showed more expanded clones than CD4+ T cells after ivuxolimab. The antigen specificity of the clonally expanded peripheral T cells was not determined. Clonal expansion of both CD4+ and CD8+ blood T cells was observed from baseline to week 6 at doses 0.1 to 3.0 mg/kg. In partial responders in the 0.1-3.0 mg/kg groups, normalized peripheral clonal expansion was found to be among the lowest, especially among CD8+ T cells.

The CDR3 numbers 14 residues from cysteine through valine. Of all the DNA, just the CDR3 is kept, 42 bases in frame from base 1. Trimming takes 0 bases from V and 3 bases from J, and the germline ends sit 9 bases apart. CDR1 and CDR2 (SNHLY, FYNNEI) derive from the germline V gene. For sequencing of the TCRbeta CDR3 region, genomic DNA was extracted from the sorted cells. The immunoSEQ Assay was used to sequence the TCRbeta CDR3 regions. TCRdb's version of the immuneACCESS table is confined to in-frame rearrangements and falls short of the full clone set. An unresolved V gene accounts for under half of the shortfall where checked; the remainder is of unknown origin. This sample lists about 48,000 clones; around 90% were detected once. More than 5% of the sample belongs to the ten largest clones. The trial excluded patients who had a history of autoimmune disease or who were on systemic immunosuppression. Peripheral blood for TCR sequencing was collected from all dose cohorts at baseline, on cycle 4 day 1, and on cycle 7 day 1. Samples were obtained from an open-label, multicenter, first-in-human phase I dose-escalation trial of ivuxolimab. Adults with locally advanced or metastatic melanoma, renal cell, hepatocellular, or head and neck squamous cell carcinoma were enrolled in the trial. Before TCR sequencing, CD4+ T cells and CD8+ T cells from peripheral blood were sorted into separate populations.

Worth noting for this clone: Its antigen is still unknown. There are no base qualities to consult, and no much larger clone falls within one base.

The chain is made from TRBV2 and TRBJ2-7, with the D gene tentatively TRBD1 or TRBD2, based on 5 matching bases in each. The specimen was CD4+ or CD8+ T cells sorted from blood, collected in a trial of the OX40 agonist ivuxolimab. This clonotype originated in an adult with an advanced solid tumor such as melanoma, head and neck, liver or kidney cancer. For the CDR3, the sequence is CASSEAGDLYEQYV. The nucleotide sequence reads TGTGCCAGCAGTGAAGCGGGGGACCTCTACGAGCAGTACGTC.